This TCR beta chain was sequenced during a study of cytomegalovirus exposure and HLA in healthy donors. Turning to the study itself: The early release's HLA-typed donors yielded 78 million or so unique TCRs.

Comments on this clone: Its antigen remains unidentified.

Study-level findings and limits: Most observed TCR sequences were rare, whereas some public TCRs were detected in many donors.

13 Jbeta primers and 60 Vbeta primers were used for the PCR. Some clones are missing from TCRdb's copy, which holds only in-frame ones; the method was immunoSEQ multiplex PCR. This listing includes about 130,000 clones. The CDR3 has 16 amino acids. With 4 bases clipped from V and 7 bases from J, the junction kept 14 bases outside the gene matches. Germline values: CDR1 SGHDT, CDR2 YYEEEE. The chain employs TRBV5-6 and TRBJ1-2; 9 bases fit TRBD1. Sequenced material: PBMCs. This TCR was recovered from a man aged 18-30 years in good health and CMV-seronegative. CDR3 residues: CASSPGQGVLGSGYTF. In DNA, the CDR3 is TGTGCCAGCAGCCCGGGACAGGGTGTTCTTGGCTCTGGCTACACCTTC.